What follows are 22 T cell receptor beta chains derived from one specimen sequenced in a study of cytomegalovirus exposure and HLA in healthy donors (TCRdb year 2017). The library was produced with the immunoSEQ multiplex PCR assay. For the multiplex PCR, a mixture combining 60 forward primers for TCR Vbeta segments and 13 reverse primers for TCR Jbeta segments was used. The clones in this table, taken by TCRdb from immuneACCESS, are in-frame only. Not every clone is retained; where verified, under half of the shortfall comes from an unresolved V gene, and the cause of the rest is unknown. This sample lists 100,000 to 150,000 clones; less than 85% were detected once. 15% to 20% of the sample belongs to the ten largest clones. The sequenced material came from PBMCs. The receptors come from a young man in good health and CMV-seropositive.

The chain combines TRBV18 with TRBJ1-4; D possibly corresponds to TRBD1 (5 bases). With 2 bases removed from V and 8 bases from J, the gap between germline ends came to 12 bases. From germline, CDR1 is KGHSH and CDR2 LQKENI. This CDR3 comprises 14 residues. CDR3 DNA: TGTGCCAGCTCACCAGCGGGACTAACCGAAAAACTGTTTTTT. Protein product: CASSPAGLTEKLFF.

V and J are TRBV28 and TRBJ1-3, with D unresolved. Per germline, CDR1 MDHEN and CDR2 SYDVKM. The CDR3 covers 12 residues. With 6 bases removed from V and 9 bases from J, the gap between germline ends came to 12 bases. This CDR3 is CASSIPSGTIYF. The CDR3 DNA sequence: TGTGCCAGCAGCATCCCCTCGGGCACCATATATTTT.

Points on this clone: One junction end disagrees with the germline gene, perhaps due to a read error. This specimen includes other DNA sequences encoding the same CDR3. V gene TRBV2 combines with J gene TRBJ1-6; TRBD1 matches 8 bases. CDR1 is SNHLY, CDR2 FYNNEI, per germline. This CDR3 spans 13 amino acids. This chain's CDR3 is CASRGQADSPLHF. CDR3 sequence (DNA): TGTGCCAGCAGGGGACAGGCAGATTCCCCCCTCCACTTT.

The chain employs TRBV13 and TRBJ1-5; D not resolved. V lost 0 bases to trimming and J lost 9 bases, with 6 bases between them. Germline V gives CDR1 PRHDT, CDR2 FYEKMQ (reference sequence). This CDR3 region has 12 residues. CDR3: CASSLGRAPQHF. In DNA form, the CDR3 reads TGTGCCAGCAGCTTAGGGCGGGCGCCCCAGCATTTT.

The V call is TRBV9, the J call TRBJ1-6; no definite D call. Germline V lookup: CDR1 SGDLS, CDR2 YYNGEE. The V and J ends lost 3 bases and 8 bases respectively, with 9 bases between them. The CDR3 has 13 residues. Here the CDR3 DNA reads TGTGCCAGCAGCGCAGGTGTGGATTCACCCCTCCACTTT. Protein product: CASSAGVDSPLHF.

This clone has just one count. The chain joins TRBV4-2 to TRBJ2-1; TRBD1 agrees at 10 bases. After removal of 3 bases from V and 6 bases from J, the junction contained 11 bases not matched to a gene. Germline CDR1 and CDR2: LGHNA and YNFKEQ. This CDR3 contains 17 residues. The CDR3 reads CASSHVQGQGNGNEQFF. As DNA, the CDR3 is TGTGCCAGCAGCCACGTCCAGGGACAGGGGAATGGCAATGAGCAGTTCTTC.

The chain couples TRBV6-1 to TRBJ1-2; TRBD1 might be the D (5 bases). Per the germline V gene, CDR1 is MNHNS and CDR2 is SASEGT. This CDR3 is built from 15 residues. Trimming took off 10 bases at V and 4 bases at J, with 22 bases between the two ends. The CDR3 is CATLRAGHGGYGYTF. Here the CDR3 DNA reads TGTGCCACCCTCAGAGCAGGCCACGGGGGCTATGGCTACACCTTC.

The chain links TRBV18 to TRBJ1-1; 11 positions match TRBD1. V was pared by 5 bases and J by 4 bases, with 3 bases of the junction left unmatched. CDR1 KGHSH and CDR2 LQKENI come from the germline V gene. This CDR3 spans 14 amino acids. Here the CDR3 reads CASSEGTGGTEAFF. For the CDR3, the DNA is TGTGCCAGCTCAGAGGGGACAGGGGGCACTGAAGCTTTCTTT.

CDR3 coding DNA: TGTGCCAGCAGGGGGTTGGAGACAGGGAAAGATACGCAGTATTTT. It codes for CASRGLETGKDTQYF. The V and J genes are TRBV9 and TRBJ2-3; 7 bases align to TRBD1. CDR1 and CDR2 (germline): SGDLS, YYNGEE. Germline trimming cut 5 bases from V and 5 bases from J; bases unmatched to any gene: 11. The CDR3 has 15 amino acids.

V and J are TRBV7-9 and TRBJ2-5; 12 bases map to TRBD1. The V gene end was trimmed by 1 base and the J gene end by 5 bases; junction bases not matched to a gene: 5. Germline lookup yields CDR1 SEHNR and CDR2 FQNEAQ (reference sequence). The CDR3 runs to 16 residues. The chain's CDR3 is CASSLGDRGLGETQYF. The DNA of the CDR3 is TGTGCCAGCAGCTTAGGGGACAGGGGGCTTGGGGAGACCCAGTACTTC.

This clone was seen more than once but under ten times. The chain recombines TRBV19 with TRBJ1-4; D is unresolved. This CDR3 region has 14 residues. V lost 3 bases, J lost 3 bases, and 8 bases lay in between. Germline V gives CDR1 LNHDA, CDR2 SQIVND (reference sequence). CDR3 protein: CASSIGLSNEKLFF. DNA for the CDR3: TGTGCCAGTAGTATCGGTCTCTCTAATGAAAAACTGTTTTTT.

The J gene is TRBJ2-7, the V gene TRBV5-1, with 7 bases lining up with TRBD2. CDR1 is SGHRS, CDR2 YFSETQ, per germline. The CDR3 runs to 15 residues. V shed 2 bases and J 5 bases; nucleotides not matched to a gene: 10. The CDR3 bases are TGCGCCAGCAGCTTAGCTGCGGGGGTCCTCAACGAGCAGTACTTC. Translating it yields CASSLAAGVLNEQYF.

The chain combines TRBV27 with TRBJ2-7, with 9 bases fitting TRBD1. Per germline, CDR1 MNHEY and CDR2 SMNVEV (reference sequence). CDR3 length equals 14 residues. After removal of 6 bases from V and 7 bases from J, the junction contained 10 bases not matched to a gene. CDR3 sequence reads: CASRPTGGGWEQYF. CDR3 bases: TGTGCCAGCAGACCAACAGGGGGCGGGTGGGAGCAGTACTTC.

The CDR3 DNA is TGTGCCTGGAGATCCCCCGGGGGGGGCTCTGACGATGAGCAGTTCTTC. Translation: CAWRSPGGGSDDEQFF. This chain joins TRBV30 and TRBJ2-1; 8 bases map to TRBD2. This CDR3 is 16 amino acids long. V was pared by 3 bases and J by 8 bases, with 15 bases of the junction left unmatched. The germline gives CDR1 GTSNPN, CDR2 SVGIG (reference sequence).

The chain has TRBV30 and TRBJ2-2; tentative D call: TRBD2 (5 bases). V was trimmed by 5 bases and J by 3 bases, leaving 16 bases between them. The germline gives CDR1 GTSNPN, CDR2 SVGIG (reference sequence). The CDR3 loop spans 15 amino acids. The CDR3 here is CAWDPLGIDTGELFF. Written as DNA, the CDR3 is TGTGCCTGGGACCCACTAGGGATCGACACCGGGGAGCTGTTTTTT.

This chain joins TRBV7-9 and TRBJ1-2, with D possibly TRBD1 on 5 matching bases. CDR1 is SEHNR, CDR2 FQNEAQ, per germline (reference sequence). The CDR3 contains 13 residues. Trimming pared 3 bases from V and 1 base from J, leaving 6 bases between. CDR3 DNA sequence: TGTGCCAGCAGCTTCGGGGGTAACTATGGCTACACCTTC. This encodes CASSFGGNYGYTF.

CDR3 DNA: TGTGCCAGCAGCTGGGGAGGGACAGGAGGGATCATCGGCGAGCAGTACTTC. Its protein is CASSWGGTGGIIGEQYF. The V gene is TRBV5-4, the J gene TRBJ2-7, with D possibly TRBD1 on 8 matching bases. Trimming took off 3 bases at V and 6 bases at J, with 25 bases between the two ends. CDR1 and CDR2 from the germline V gene are SGHNT and YYREEE (reference sequence). The CDR3 sequence is 17 residues long. Full variable domain (missing parts from reference TRBV5-4 and TRBJ2-7): ETGVTQSPTHLIKTRGQQVTLRCSSQSGHNTVSWYQQALGQGPQFIFQYYREEENGRGNFPPRFSGLQFPNYSSELNVNALELDDSALYLCASSWGGTGGIIGEQYFGPGTRLTVT.

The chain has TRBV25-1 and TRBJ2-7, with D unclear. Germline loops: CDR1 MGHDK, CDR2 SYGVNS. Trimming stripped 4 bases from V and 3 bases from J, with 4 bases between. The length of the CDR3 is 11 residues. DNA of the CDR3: TGTGCCAGCAGTGCCTACTACGAGCAGTACTTC. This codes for CASSAYYEQYF.

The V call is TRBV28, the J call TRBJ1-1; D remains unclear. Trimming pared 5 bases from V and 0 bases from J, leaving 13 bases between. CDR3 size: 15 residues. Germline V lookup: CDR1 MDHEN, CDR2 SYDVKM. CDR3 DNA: TGTGCCAGCAGTCCCATGGTCACAATGAACACTGAAGCTTTCTTT. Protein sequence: CASSPMVTMNTEAFF. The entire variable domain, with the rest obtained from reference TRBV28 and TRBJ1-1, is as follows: DVKVTQSSRYLVKRTGEKVFLECVQDMDHENMFWYRQDPGLGLRLIYFSYDVKMKEKGDIPEGYSVSREKKERFSLILESASTNQTSMYLCASSPMVTMNTEAFFGQGTRLTVV.

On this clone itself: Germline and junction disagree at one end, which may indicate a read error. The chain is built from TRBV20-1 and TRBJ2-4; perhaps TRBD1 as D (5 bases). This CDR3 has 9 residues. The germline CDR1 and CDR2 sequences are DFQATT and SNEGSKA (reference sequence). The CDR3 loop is CSASPGLHF. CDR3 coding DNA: TGCAGTGCTAGTCCAGGGCTGCACTTC.

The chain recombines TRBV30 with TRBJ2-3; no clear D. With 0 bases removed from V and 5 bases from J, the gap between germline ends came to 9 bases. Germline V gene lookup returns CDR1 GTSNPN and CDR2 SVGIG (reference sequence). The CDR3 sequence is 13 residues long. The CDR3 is CAWSVLLLDTQYF. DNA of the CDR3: TGTGCCTGGAGTGTACTGCTGCTAGATACGCAGTATTTT.

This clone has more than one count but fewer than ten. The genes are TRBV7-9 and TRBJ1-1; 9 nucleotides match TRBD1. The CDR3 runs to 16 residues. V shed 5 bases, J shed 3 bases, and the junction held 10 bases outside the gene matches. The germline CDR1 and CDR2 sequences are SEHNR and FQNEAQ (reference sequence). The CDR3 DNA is TGTGCCAGCAGCCTCGGGCCGACAGGGGGTGACACTGAAGCTTTCTTT. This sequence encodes CASSLGPTGGDTEAFF.